What follows are 5 T cell receptor beta chains derived from one specimen sequenced in a study of T cells in Graves' hyperthyroidism and ophthalmopathy. RNA transcripts gave rise to amplified TCR beta CDR3 regions. An initial round of RT-PCR targeting the TCR CDR3 relied on the HTBI primer set. TCRdb reprocessed the multiplex PCR reads with MiXCR, giving one entry per CDR3 protein. This sample carries approximately 370,000 distinct CDR3 sequences, under 15% of them seen once, and the ten largest clones take about 30%. The material sequenced was blood. Source of these receptors: a young woman with Graves' hyperthyroidism.

On this clonotype itself: A read error may be the cause here, since a much bigger clone is one base away. The V and J genes are TRBV18 and TRBJ2-1, with TRBD2 matching over 12 bases. V lost 0 bases and J lost 9; bases outside the gene matches: 3. The CDR3 covers 15 residues. The germline gives CDR1 KGHSH, CDR2 LQKENI. In nucleotides, the CDR3 is TGTGCCAGCTCACCACCGACTAGCGGGAGACGTGAGCAGTTCTTC. Encoded protein: CASSPPTSGRREQFF.

A word on this clonotype: Germline is not matched at one junction end, which may reflect a read error. The V gene is TRBV27, the J gene TRBJ2-1, with TRBD2 matching 9 bases. The CDR3 consists of 14 residues. Germline V lookup: CDR1 MNHEY, CDR2 SMNVEV (reference sequence). As DNA, the CDR3 is TGTGCCGGCAGTTTAGCGGGAGCCTACAATGAGCAGTTCTTC. Encoded protein: CAGSLAGAYNEQFF.

In its sample, this clonotype was seen a few times. This rearrangement joins TRBV20-1 to TRBJ2-7; 8 bases fit TRBD1. J lost 2 bases, V lost 6 bases, and 9 bases had no gene match. The CDR3 is 14 amino acids. Germline V gene data show CDR1 as DFQATT and CDR2 as SNEGSKA (reference sequence). The CDR3 sequence is CSADLTGVTYEQYF. The CDR3 DNA reads TGCAGTGCGGACTTGACAGGGGTAACCTACGAGCAGTACTTC.

This clonotype was seen more than once but under ten times. One junction end disagrees with the germline gene, perhaps due to a read error. This chain connects TRBV30 to TRBJ1-1; D gene unclear. Germline CDR1 reads GTSNPN; CDR2 reads SVGIG (reference sequence). This CDR3 is built from 16 residues. The chain's CDR3 is CARSTKIIHPSTEAFF. The CDR3 DNA reads TGTGCCCGGAGTACAAAAATTATCCATCCGAGCACTGAAGCTTTCTTT.

In this sample, this clonotype turned up many times. The rearrangement links TRBV5-1 to TRBJ1-2; D not resolved. Looked up from germline, CDR1 is SGHRS and CDR2 is YFSETQ. Trimming shortened V by 5 bases and J by 5 bases, and 19 bases separated the two germline ends. The CDR3 sequence is 15 residues long. CDR3 nucleotides: TGCGCCAGCAGTCTGGTTCCTGGCGCGGAATATGGCTACACCTTC. Protein sequence: CASSLVPGAEYGYTF. Filled out from reference TRBV5-1 and TRBJ1-2, the complete variable domain reads KAGVTQTPRYLIKTRGQQVTLSCSPISGHRSVSWYQQTPGQGLQFLFEYFSETQRNKGNFPGRFSGRQFSNSRSEMNVSTLELGDSALYLCASSLVPGAEYGYTFGSGTRLTVV.